The 31 T cell receptor beta chains below were found in one sample sequenced in a study of cytomegalovirus exposure and HLA in healthy donors. PCR was performed using 60 Vbeta and 13 Jbeta primers. Some clones are missing from TCRdb's copy, which holds only in-frame ones; the method was immunoSEQ multiplex PCR. In the table there are about 130,000 clones, about four fifths of which are singletons. Sequencing was carried out using PBMCs. These receptors all come from a woman aged 40 to 50 in good health and CMV-seronegative.

The chain has TRBV27 and TRBJ1-2, with D uncertain. The germline gives CDR1 MNHEY, CDR2 SMNVEV (reference sequence). Deletions cut 3 bases from V and 6 bases from J, with 11 bases between. The CDR3 length is 13 residues. The CDR3 sequence is CASSFRGNDGYTF. The CDR3 nucleotides are TGTGCCAGCAGTTTTCGGGGAAACGATGGCTACACCTTC.

This sequence joins TRBV29-1 and TRBJ2-7, with D possibly matching TRBD1 (5 bases). Trimming stripped 0 bases from V and 5 bases from J, with 11 bases between. Germline assignment: CDR1 SQVTM and CDR2 ANQGSEA. CDR3 length equals 13 residues. The CDR3 loop reads CSVEDQGSDEQYF. The CDR3 DNA is TGCAGCGTTGAAGATCAGGGAAGTGACGAGCAGTACTTC.

This clone has a single count. CDR3 DNA sequence: TGTGCCAGCAGCGTGGGCCGAGACACCGGGGAGCTGTTTTTT. It codes for CASSVGRDTGELFF. This rearrangement joins TRBV7-9 to TRBJ2-2; no reliable D call. The CDR3 sequence is 14 residues long. Germline values: CDR1 SEHNR, CDR2 FQNEAQ (reference sequence). Between the trimmed V and J ends, which lost 5 bases and 3 bases, there was a span of 10 bases.

CDR3 nucleotide sequence: TGTGCCAGTAGTACCCCCCAGGGTCTTAGCGAAGCTTTCTTT. Its protein product is CASSTPQGLSEAFF. This chain joins TRBV19 and TRBJ1-1; D possibly corresponds to TRBD1 (5 bases). Trimming cost V 4 bases and J 8 bases, with 17 bases left between them. The CDR3 length is 14 residues. The germline V gene encodes CDR1 LNHDA and CDR2 SQIVND (reference sequence).

The chain is built from TRBV27 and TRBJ1-4, with D uncertain. CDR1 MNHEY and CDR2 SMNVEV come from the germline V gene (reference sequence). The length of the CDR3 is 15 residues. The V end lost 4 bases, the J end lost 3 bases, and 12 bases lay between the germline ends. In nucleotides, the CDR3 is TGTGCCAGCAGTTCGACGTCCGCGGCTAATGAAAAACTGTTTTTT. Its translation: CASSSTSAANEKLFF.

There are a few counts of this clone. This chain connects TRBV6-5 to TRBJ1-1; D not certain. This CDR3 comprises 12 residues. V dropped 4 bases and J dropped 4 bases, with 7 bases sitting between them. Germline CDR1 and CDR2: MNHEY and SVGAGI. CDR3 in amino acids: CASSSGFTEAFF. The DNA of the CDR3 is TGTGCCAGCAGTTCGGGGTTCACTGAAGCTTTCTTT.

The chain links TRBV5-5 to TRBJ2-3; weak D call: TRBD1 (5 bases). CDR1 is SGHKS, CDR2 YYEKEE, per germline (reference sequence). V was shortened by 0 bases and J by 9 bases, with 11 bases between the two germline ends. This CDR3 is built from 13 residues. The CDR3 protein is CASSLAVGQTQYF. The CDR3 DNA reads as TGTGCCAGCAGCTTGGCTGTGGGGCAAACGCAGTATTTT.

The rearrangement uses TRBV18 and TRBJ1-1; TRBD1 is a possible D gene (6 bases). The germline V gene has CDR1 KGHSH and CDR2 LQKENI. V was clipped by 3 bases and J by 7 bases, with 12 bases between them. The length of the CDR3 is 13 residues. CDR3: CASSPPMDSEAFF. The CDR3, as DNA: TGTGCCAGCTCACCCCCCATGGACAGTGAAGCTTTCTTT.

This chain joins TRBV27 and TRBJ1-4; D is undetermined. V lost 5 bases and J 8 bases, leaving 18 bases between the germline ends. This CDR3 is 15 amino acids long. Per germline, CDR1 MNHEY and CDR2 SMNVEV (reference sequence). In nucleotides, the CDR3 is TGTGCCAGCAGTATTAATGGTGGCGGGAGGGAAAAACTGTTTTTT. Amino acid sequence: CASSINGGGREKLFF.

This chain connects TRBV5-1 to TRBJ1-1; no firm D call. CDR3 length: 14 residues. Germline CDR1 SGHRS, CDR2 YFSETQ. V was clipped by 0 bases and J by 5 bases, with 11 bases between them. The CDR3, as DNA: TGCGCCAGCAGCTTGGCCGGGGTTTCGACTGAAGCTTTCTTT. Translating gives CASSLAGVSTEAFF. Complete variable domain (other parts from reference TRBV5-1 and TRBJ1-1): KAGVTQTPRYLIKTRGQQVTLSCSPISGHRSVSWYQQTPGQGLQFLFEYFSETQRNKGNFPGRFSGRQFSNSRSEMNVSTLELGDSALYLCASSLAGVSTEAFFGQGTRLTVV.

This clone was seen only a few times. The chain links TRBV7-2 to TRBJ1-2, with 9 nucleotides matching TRBD1. Germline CDR1 SGHTA, CDR2 FQGNSA. The CDR3 is made up of 15 amino acids. Trimming took 0 bases from V and 7 from J; bases not matched to a gene: 6. CDR3 residues: CASSLARGQGGGYTF. CDR3 DNA: TGTGCCAGCAGCTTAGCGCGGGGACAGGGAGGTGGCTACACCTTC.

The chain combines TRBV6-1 with TRBJ2-7; 7 bases align to TRBD1. Germline-derived CDR1 and CDR2 are MNHNS and SASEGT. Losses at the gene ends were 0 bases for V and 2 bases for J; bases not matched to a gene: 4. CDR3 length: 15 residues. CDR3 region: CASSEATGTAYEQYF. As DNA, the CDR3 is TGTGCCAGCAGTGAAGCGACCGGGACAGCCTACGAGCAGTACTTC.

The rearrangement uses TRBV27 and TRBJ2-3; 7 bases match TRBD2. The CDR3 length is 14 residues. Trimming cost V 7 bases and J 2 bases; bases outside gene matches: 6. Germline values: CDR1 MNHEY, CDR2 SMNVEV (reference sequence). This CDR3 is CASTLAGPTDTQYF. The CDR3 region has the DNA TGTGCCAGCACCTTAGCGGGCCCCACAGATACGCAGTATTTT.

The table lists this clone with a few counts. The J gene is TRBJ2-7, the V gene TRBV12-2; the DNA was not compared with TRBD2, the D call given in the table. TRBV12-2 is a pseudogene segment. This CDR3 contains 22 residues. This chain's CDR3 is CASRPIPPGQRTSGRGAGEQYF. DNA for the CDR3: TGTGCAAGTCGCCCCATCCCCCCGGGACAGAGGACTAGCGGGAGGGGGGCAGGCGAGCAGTACTTC.

The chain has TRBV9 and TRBJ1-1, with D possibly TRBD1 on 5 matching bases. Trimming shortened V by 3 bases and J by 5 bases, and 14 bases separated the two germline ends. The length of the CDR3 is 14 residues. From germline, CDR1 is SGDLS and CDR2 YYNGEE. This CDR3 is CASSAAYRQTEAFF. The CDR3, as DNA: TGTGCCAGCAGCGCCGCCTACAGGCAGACTGAAGCTTTCTTT.

The genes are TRBV15 and TRBJ1-1, with D possibly matching TRBD1 (6 bases). The CDR3 is made up of 16 amino acids. The germline V gene encodes CDR1 LNHNV and CDR2 YYDKDF (reference sequence). The V end was cut by 5 bases, the J end by 2 bases, with 18 bases between. The DNA of the CDR3 is TGTGCCACCAGCCAAAGGGGGGGTCCCTTAAACACTGAAGCTTTCTTT. Translation gives CATSQRGGPLNTEAFF.

This clone ranks as medium-sized (0.01 to 0.1%). Other DNA sequences in the same sample also yield this CDR3. J is TRBJ1-1 and V is TRBV4-3; TRBD1 is a possible D gene (6 bases). This CDR3 region has 13 residues. V was pared by 3 bases and J by 2 bases, with 7 bases between. CDR1 and CDR2 (germline): LGHNA, YSLEER. The CDR3 region has the DNA TGCGCCAGCAGCCAGACAGGAAACACTGAAGCTTTCTTT. It translates to CASSQTGNTEAFF.

The chain employs TRBV9 and TRBJ2-1; D is perhaps TRBD2 (6 bases). Per germline, CDR1 SGDLS and CDR2 YYNGEE. The length of the CDR3 is 13 residues. Trimming left V 6 bases short and J 10 bases short, with 17 bases between. The CDR3 DNA reads TGTGCCAGCAACGATATGGACTATGACGAGCAGTTCTTC. Protein product: CASNDMDYDEQFF.

The V call is TRBV6-1, the J call TRBJ2-5; 13 bases match TRBD2. Germline trimming cut 5 bases from V and 2 bases from J; bases unmatched to any gene: 2. CDR1 and CDR2 from the germline V gene are MNHNS and SASEGT. This CDR3 is built from 15 residues. CDR3 in amino acids: CASSPLAGGQETQYF. As DNA, the CDR3 is TGTGCCAGCAGTCCACTAGCGGGGGGGCAAGAGACCCAGTACTTC.

This clone appeared once. CDR3 sequence: CASSSPEAHQPQHF. In DNA form, the CDR3 reads TGTGCCAGCAGTTCCCCGGAGGCCCATCAGCCCCAGCATTTT. The J gene is TRBJ1-5, the V gene TRBV28; D unresolved. Looked up from germline, CDR1 is MDHEN and CDR2 is SYDVKM. CDR3 size: 14 residues. The V and J ends lost 4 bases and 5 bases respectively, with 12 bases between them.

This clone appeared a few times. The rearrangement links TRBV5-4 to TRBJ2-5, with 7 nucleotides matching TRBD2. Germline CDR1 and CDR2: SGHNT and YYREEE (reference sequence). The CDR3 runs 16 residues. Trimming at V came to 3 bases and at J to 2 bases, leaving 10 bases not matched to a gene. CDR3 amino acids: CASSWTPSGPQETQYF. The CDR3, as DNA: TGTGCCAGCAGCTGGACCCCTAGCGGACCACAAGAGACCCAGTACTTC.

The chain uses TRBV6-5 and TRBJ2-2, with 7 bases aligning to TRBD2. Germline loops: CDR1 MNHEY, CDR2 SVGAGI. V lost 2 bases and J lost 7; bases outside the gene matches: 4. This CDR3 is 14 amino acids long. In DNA, the CDR3 is TGTGCCAGCAGTTACGAGCGGGACTACGGGGAGCTGTTTTTT. This sequence encodes CASSYERDYGELFF.

The V and J genes are TRBV19 and TRBJ1-2; D is ambiguous. V dropped 2 bases and J dropped 1 base, with 5 bases sitting between them. The CDR3 has 13 residues. The germline V gene has CDR1 LNHDA and CDR2 SQIVND (reference sequence). The CDR3 DNA reads as TGTGCCAGTAGTATAAACTTTAACTATGGCTACACCTTC. Translation: CASSINFNYGYTF.

J is TRBJ2-1 and V is TRBV9, with 8 nucleotides matching TRBD2. The CDR3 runs 16 residues. CDR1 is SGDLS, CDR2 YYNGEE, per germline. The V segment lost 0 bases and the J segment 6 bases; nucleotides outside the gene matches: 8. CDR3: CASSVGISGIGNEQFF. The CDR3, as DNA: TGTGCCAGCAGCGTAGGGATTAGCGGGATAGGCAATGAGCAGTTCTTC.

This chain links TRBV5-6 with TRBJ2-2; possible D gene TRBD1, 6 bases. In germline, CDR1 is SGHDT, CDR2 YYEEEE. CDR3 length: 15 residues. Trimming stripped 4 bases from V and 1 base from J, with 11 bases between. The CDR3 DNA follows: TGTGCCAGCAGCCCACTGACAGGGAACACCGGGGAGCTGTTTTTT. It encodes CASSPLTGNTGELFF.

This clone was detected a few times. This sequence joins TRBV18 and TRBJ2-7; TRBD1 agrees at 7 bases. The germline CDR1 and CDR2 sequences are KGHSH and LQKENI. This CDR3 is built from 15 residues. J lost 2 bases, V lost 3 bases, and 7 bases had no gene match. In nucleotides, the CDR3 is TGTGCCAGCTCACCTGACAGGACAGGCGCCTACGAGCAGTACTTC. Its protein is CASSPDRTGAYEQYF.

The chain carries TRBV7-9 and TRBJ2-1, with a weak D call TRBD2 (7 bases). This CDR3 contains 16 residues. CDR1 and CDR2 (germline): SEHNR, FQNEAQ (reference sequence). V dropped 5 bases and J dropped 7 bases, with 21 bases sitting between them. This CDR3 reads CASSPPLRGGYNEQFF. In DNA, the CDR3 is TGTGCCAGCAGCCCTCCTCTACGCGGGGGCTATAATGAGCAGTTCTTC.

The chain recombines TRBV27 with TRBJ2-5; 8 bases fit TRBD2. Trimming cost V 4 bases and J 3 bases; bases outside gene matches: 4. Germline V gives CDR1 MNHEY, CDR2 SMNVEV (reference sequence). CDR3 size: 14 residues. The CDR3 sequence: CASSSLSGEETQYF. The CDR3 region has the DNA TGTGCCAGCAGTTCCCTTAGCGGGGAAGAGACCCAGTACTTC.

J is TRBJ1-1 and V is TRBV11-3, with D uncertain. Per the germline V gene, CDR1 is SGHNT and CDR2 is YENEEA. CDR3 length: 11 amino acids. V lost 5 bases, J lost 7 bases, and 8 bases lay in between. The CDR3 loop reads CASSPGYEAFF. CDR3 nucleotide sequence: TGTGCCAGCAGCCCCGGGTATGAAGCTTTCTTT.

As DNA, the CDR3 is TGTGCCAGTAGTATAGGTAGTCGCTCGCCCACTGAAGCTTTCTTT. Translation gives CASSIGSRSPTEAFF. This sequence joins TRBV19 and TRBJ1-1; D is ambiguous. V was cut by 1 base and J by 4 bases, with 13 bases left in between. Germline assignment: CDR1 LNHDA and CDR2 SQIVND (reference sequence). The CDR3 is 15 amino acids.

The V call is TRBV18, the J call TRBJ2-3; D is perhaps TRBD2 (5 bases). Trimming took off 6 bases at V and 0 bases at J, with 16 bases between the two ends. The CDR3 extends over 16 amino acids. Germline loops: CDR1 KGHSH, CDR2 LQKENI. CDR3 bases: TGTGCCAGCTCTCCGGTAATGAGGAGGAGCACAGATACGCAGTATTTT. This gives the protein CASSPVMRRSTDTQYF.